These T cell receptor beta chains were read from a single sample in a study of regulatory T cells in long-lasting Graves disease. TCRdb called the multiplex PCR reads again in MiXCR, with one record for every CDR3 protein. Of about 560,000 distinct CDR3 sequences in the sample, about 16% were seen once. The data also belong to a second study, concerning T cells in Graves' hyperthyroidism and ophthalmopathy.

The sequenced sample was peripheral blood mononuclear cells (PBMCs), obtained at new diagnosis, from a patient treated with antithyroid drugs. These receptor sequences come from a man aged 18 to 30 with Graves disease. Each CDR3 is given with its conserved first and last residue. A D gene is named only where the DNA matches it firmly. Only part of the rows carry a size: once, few, many, or a class if the clone is expanded.

many	13	.	TRBV30	TRBJ1-1	CAWSTGSATEAFF	TGTGCCTGGAGTACCGGCAGCGCAACTGAAGCTTTCTTT
few	14	.	TRBV13	TRBJ1-3	CASSLTVAGNTIYF	TGTGCCAGCAGCTTGACCGTGGCTGGAAACACCATATATTTT
few	14	.	TRBV20-1	TRBJ1-5	CNASGQGSHQPQHF	TGCAATGCTAGTGGGCAGGGAAGTCATCAGCCCCAGCATTTT
.	15	TRBD1	TRBV6-1	TRBJ2-3	CASSTRRGRTDTQYF	TGTGCCAGCAGTACCCGCAGGGGGCGGACAGATACGCAGTATTTT
many	16	TRBD2	TRBV12-3/TRBV12-4	TRBJ2-3	CASTPGGTSGTDTQYF	TGTGCCAGCACTCCCGGGGGGACTAGCGGCACAGATACGCAGTATTTT
few	13	TRBD2	TRBV10-2	TRBJ2-2	CASAGDNTGELFF	TGCGCCAGCGCGGGGGATAACACCGGGGAGCTGTTTTTT
few	17	TRBD2	TRBV7-6	TRBJ2-7	CASSTTPSGRSSYEQYF	TGTGCCAGCAGCACAACCCCCAGCGGGAGAAGCTCCTACGAGCAGTACTTC
many	14	TRBD2	TRBV20-1	TRBJ2-4	CSASRQAGGNIQYF	TGCAGTGCTAGCCGGCAGGCGGGGGGGAACATTCAGTACTTC
many	16	.	TRBV30	TRBJ1-1	CAWSFLGPKVVTEAFF	TGTGCCTGGAGTTTTCTAGGACCGAAAGTTGTGACTGAAGCTTTCTTT
few	14	.	TRBV5-1	TRBJ2-3	CASSSGQPGNTQYF	TGCGCCAGCAGCTCCGGGCAACCGGGGAATACGCAGTATTTT
many	15	.	TRBV5-1	TRBJ2-5	CASSLQGTLQETQYF	TGCGCCAGCAGCTTACAGGGAACCCTTCAAGAGACCCAGTACTTC
many	13	.	TRBV7-9	TRBJ2-1	CASSIGTRGEQFF	TGTGCCAGCAGCATCGGGACAAGGGGTGAGCAGTTCTTC
few	16	.	TRBV4-1	TRBJ1-1	CASSPQTEQGIGEAFF	TGCGCCAGCAGCCCGCAAACAGAACAGGGTATCGGTGAAGCTTTCTTT
many	16	.	TRBV27	TRBJ2-3	CASSPVRVTSTDTQYF	TGTGCCAGCAGTCCAGTCAGGGTGACTAGCACAGATACGCAGTATTTT
few	15	TRBD2	TRBV7-2	TRBJ2-1	CASSLTSGSADEQFF	TGTGCCAGCAGCTTGACTAGCGGGAGCGCCGATGAGCAGTTCTTC
many	14	TRBD1	TRBV11-1	TRBJ1-1	CASSLASGGTEAFF	TGTGCCAGCAGCTTAGCGTCAGGGGGGACTGAAGCTTTCTTT
many	15	.	TRBV14	TRBJ2-1	CASSQDAGGYNEQFF	TGTGCCAGCAGCCAAGATGCAGGGGGGTACAATGAGCAGTTCTTC
few	19	.	TRBV15	TRBJ1-5	CATFCLAGGAKGRNQPQHF	TGTGCCACCTTCTGCCTTGCAGGTGGGGCCAAAGGACGCAATCAGCCCCAGCATTTT
.	19	TRBD2	TRBV28	TRBJ2-1	CASRPPGEAGGDAYNEQFF	TGTGCCAGCAGGCCACCGGGGGAAGCGGGAGGGGATGCTTACAATGAGCAGTTCTTC
many	14	.	TRBV20-1	TRBJ2-1	CSARGRNSYNEQFF	TGCAGTGCTAGAGGCCGGAACTCCTACAATGAGCAGTTCTTC
many	15	.	TRBV3-1	TRBJ1-5	CASSQVAGKNQPQHF	TGTGCCAGCAGCCAAGTTGCCGGAAAGAATCAGCCCCAGCATTTT
.	16	.	TRBV5-1	TRBJ2-7	CASSLALSEGNYEQYF	TGCGCCAGCAGCTTGGCCCTGTCGGAGGGCAACTACGAGCAGTACTTC
many	15	TRBD1	TRBV5-1	TRBJ2-7	CASSLAPTGGEEQYF	TGCGCCAGCAGCTTGGCTCCGACAGGGGGTGAAGAGCAGTACTTC
many	14	TRBD1	TRBV10-3	TRBJ1-2	CAITVDRMDYGYTF	TGTGCCATCACTGTGGACAGGATGGATTATGGCTACACCTTC
many	11	.	TRBV2	TRBJ1-5	CASSESKPQHF	TGTGCCAGCAGTGAAAGCAAGCCCCAGCATTTT
many	16	.	TRBV10-3	TRBJ1-5	CAISESVAAGNQPQHF	TGTGCCATCAGTGAGTCGGTGGCAGCGGGCAATCAGCCCCAGCATTTT
many	14	TRBD1	TRBV2	TRBJ1-5	CASTTGQGNQPQHF	TGTGCCAGCACCACCGGACAGGGCAATCAGCCCCAGCATTTT
.	14	.	TRBV28	TRBJ2-7	CASSQGGRGGEQYF	TGTGCCAGCAGTCAGGGAGGCAGGGGTGGCGAGCAGTACTTC
.	14	TRBD2	TRBV12-3/TRBV12-4	TRBJ2-7	CASSHGGSSYEQYF	TGTGCCAGCAGTCATGGCGGGAGCTCCTACGAGCAGTACTTC
.	15	TRBD2	TRBV20-1	TRBJ2-1	CSARDRGRDYNEQFF	TGCAGTGCTAGAGACCGCGGGAGGGATTACAATGAGCAGTTCTTC
few	19	TRBD2	TRBV4-1	TRBJ2-1	CASSQALAGIVSSYNEQFF	TGCGCCAGCAGCCAAGCCCTAGCGGGGATAGTGAGCTCCTACAATGAGCAGTTCTTC
many	15	.	TRBV5-1	TRBJ1-1	CASSLAGRGDLEAFF	TGCGCCAGCAGCTTGGCCGGAAGGGGCGACTTAGAAGCTTTCTTT
many	13	.	TRBV28	TRBJ2-1	CASSLSTHNEQFF	TGTGCCAGCTCCCTCTCCACACACAATGAGCAGTTCTTC
few	17	TRBD1	TRBV5-1	TRBJ1-1	CASSSPDRGQGFTEAFF	TGCGCCAGCAGCTCTCCGGACAGGGGGCAAGGGTTCACTGAAGCTTTCTTT
few	16	.	TRBV3-1	TRBJ1-5	CASSQGPGAPNQPQHF	TGTGCCAGCAGCCAAGGCCCCGGGGCTCCCAATCAGCCCCAGCATTTT
few	13	TRBD1	TRBV2	TRBJ1-1	CASSEGQDTGAFF	TGTGCCAGCAGTGAGGGACAGGACACTGGAGCTTTCTTT
few	12	.	TRBV29-1	TRBJ1-1	CSVAISIGEAFF	TGCAGCGTTGCTATATCGATTGGTGAAGCTTTCTTT
many	14	TRBD2	TRBV2	TRBJ2-7	CASLGLAIPYEQYF	TGTGCCAGCTTGGGACTAGCGATTCCCTACGAGCAGTACTTC
many	13	.	TRBV9	TRBJ1-4	CASSRAFNEKLFF	TGTGCCAGCAGCAGAGCGTTCAATGAAAAACTGTTTTTT
.	13	.	TRBV28	TRBJ2-7	CASSFGDPYEQYF	TGTGCCAGCAGTTTTGGGGATCCCTACGAGCAGTACTTC
.	17	TRBD2	TRBV6-1	TRBJ2-3	CASSSMLTSGSTDTQYF	TGTGCCAGCAGCTCAATGCTGACTAGCGGGAGCACAGATACGCAGTATTTT
.	16	TRBD1	TRBV7-9	TRBJ1-3	CASSRDSSLSGNTIYF	TGTGCCAGCAGCCGGGACAGTTCCCTCTCTGGAAACACCATATATTTT
few	16	.	TRBV6-1	TRBJ2-5	CASSQDLRGESETQYF	TGTGCCAGCAGCCAAGATCTTAGGGGAGAGAGTGAGACCCAGTACTTC